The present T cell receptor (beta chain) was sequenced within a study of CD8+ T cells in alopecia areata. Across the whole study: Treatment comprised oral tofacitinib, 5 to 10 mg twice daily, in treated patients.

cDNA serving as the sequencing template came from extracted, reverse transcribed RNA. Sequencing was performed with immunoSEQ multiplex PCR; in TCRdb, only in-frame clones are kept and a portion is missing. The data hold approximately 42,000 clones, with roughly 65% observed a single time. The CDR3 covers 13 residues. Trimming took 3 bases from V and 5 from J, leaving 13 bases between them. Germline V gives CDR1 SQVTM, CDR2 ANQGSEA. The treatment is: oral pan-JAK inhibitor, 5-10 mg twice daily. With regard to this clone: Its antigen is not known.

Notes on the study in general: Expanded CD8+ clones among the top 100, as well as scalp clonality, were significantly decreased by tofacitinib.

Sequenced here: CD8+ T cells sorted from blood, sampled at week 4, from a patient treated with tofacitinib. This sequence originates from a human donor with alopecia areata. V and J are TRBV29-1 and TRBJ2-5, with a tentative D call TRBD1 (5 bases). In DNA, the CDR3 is TGCAGCGTTGAGGGGCTCCAATGGGAGACCCAGTACTTC. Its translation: CSVEGLQWETQYF.